These 9 T cell receptor beta chains came from one sample sequenced in a study of brain T cells in children with intractable seizures. The method was immunoSEQ multiplex PCR; TCRdb's version includes in-frame clones alone and lacks a portion of them. The repertoire consists of about 340,000 clones, with over 90% occurring once and the leading ten covering roughly 5.8%. Noted time point: blood from clinic visit 5 months post-surgery; TSC patient then seizure free. Sequenced here: peripheral blood, sampled less than 6 months after surgery. The receptors come from a boy under three years old with tuberous sclerosis and intractable seizures.

The J gene is TRBJ2-3, the V gene TRBV4-2; unclear D gene. The CDR3 sequence is 14 residues long. V lost 1 base and J lost 0, with 5 bases in between. Looked up from germline, CDR1 is LGHNA and CDR2 is YNFKEQ. As DNA, the CDR3 is TGTGCCAGCAGCCAAGCGGGTAGCACAGATACGCAGTATTTT. This encodes CASSQAGSTDTQYF.

The genes are TRBV6-6 and TRBJ1-2; no reliable D call. V was shortened by 7 bases and J by 4 bases, with 10 bases between the two germline ends. Germline CDR1 reads MNHNY; CDR2 reads SVGAGI (reference sequence). This CDR3 is built from 12 residues. In DNA, the CDR3 is TGTGCCAGCACTCCGGGGTCCTATGGCTACACCTTC. Protein product: CASTPGSYGYTF.

The chain joins TRBV25-1 to TRBJ1-1; D perhaps matches TRBD1 (5 bases). Trimming cost V 5 bases and J 2 bases, with 6 bases left between them. Germline CDR1 is MGHDK and CDR2 is SYGVNS. The CDR3 loop spans 12 amino acids. The DNA for the CDR3 is TGTGCCAGCAGTCGGGACAACACTGAAGCTTTCTTT. It is translated as CASSRDNTEAFF.

J is TRBJ2-2 and V is TRBV7-9; D uncertain. Trimming stripped 6 bases from V and 3 bases from J, with 11 bases between. Germline assignment: CDR1 SEHNR and CDR2 FQNEAQ (reference sequence). This CDR3 has 14 residues. CDR3 in amino acids: CASRLPVDTGELFF. The CDR3 DNA reads as TGTGCCAGCAGGCTGCCGGTGGACACCGGGGAGCTGTTTTTT.

The chain employs TRBV3-1 (or the pseudogene TRBV3-2) and TRBJ2-3; 8 nucleotides match TRBD2. The V gene's germline CDR1 is LGHDT and CDR2 YNNKEL (reference sequence). The trim removed 0 bases at V and 10 bases at J, leaving 9 bases unmatched. The CDR3 is 15 amino acids. CDR3: CASSQETRGAPAQYF. The CDR3 DNA reads as TGTGCCAGCAGCCAAGAGACGCGGGGGGCCCCGGCGCAGTATTTT.

The CDR3 bases are TGTGCCATCCATTCGGGGGTCCCAGATACGCAGTATTTT. Protein product: CAIHSGVPDTQYF. The rearrangement joins TRBV11-2 to TRBJ2-3; D is possibly TRBD2 (6 bases). Per the germline V gene, CDR1 is SGHAT and CDR2 is FQNNGV. V was shortened by 10 bases and J by 4 bases, with 15 bases between the two germline ends. This CDR3 has 13 residues.

This chain joins TRBV9 and TRBJ1-2; a possible D gene is TRBD1 (5 bases). The CDR3 is 14 residues long. The germline V and J ends were trimmed by 0 bases and 0 bases, with 6 bases remaining between them. The germline V gene encodes CDR1 SGDLS and CDR2 YYNGEE. This chain's CDR3 is CASSVGQSNYGYTF. The CDR3 DNA follows: TGTGCCAGCAGCGTAGGACAGTCTAACTATGGCTACACCTTC.

V usage is TRBV7-9 and J usage is TRBJ1-4, with D perhaps TRBD1 (6 bases). Trimming removed 3 bases at V and 8 bases at J, with 7 bases between. In germline, CDR1 is SEHNR, CDR2 FQNEAQ (reference sequence). The length of the CDR3 is 12 residues. This CDR3 is CASSLDREKLFF. The CDR3 DNA follows: TGTGCCAGCAGCTTGGACAGAGAAAAACTGTTTTTT.

This chain connects TRBV11-2 to TRBJ2-5; 9 nucleotides agree with TRBD2. The CDR3 has 15 amino acids. The V segment lost 6 bases and the J segment 0 bases; nucleotides outside the gene matches: 5. Germline CDR1 reads SGHAT; CDR2 reads FQNNGV. The DNA for the CDR3 is TGTGCCAGCAGGCCCTTAGCGGGAGACCAAGAGACCCAGTACTTC. This translates into CASRPLAGDQETQYF.